Each of the 5 T cell receptor beta chains below was sequenced from the same sample in a study of vaccination and CD4 T cells after COVID-19. Sample treatment: 10-day PBMC culture with coronavirus spike peptide pools or control peptides (ViraFEST assay). Their target antigens are unknown. Sequenced with the Oncomine TCR Beta short-read assay was DNA taken from cultured CD4+ T cells. Via MiXCR, TCRdb re-called the PCR reads, giving one row per CDR3 protein. The table has tens of thousands of distinct CDR3 sequences, 70% seen once; the top ten hold roughly 9.4%. Sequenced: CD4+ T cells from blood, cultured in vitro. The receptors originated from a human donor who had recovered from COVID-19.

The chain employs TRBV11-2 and TRBJ1-5; TRBD1 might be the D (5 bases). From germline, CDR1 is SGHAT and CDR2 FQNNGV. V lost 5 bases, J lost 6 bases, and 20 bases lay in between. This CDR3 region has 16 residues. Written as DNA, the CDR3 is TGTGCCAGCAGCGGCTCCGGGACCTTCGGACGTCAGCCCCAGCATTTT. It encodes CASSGSGTFGRQPQHF. The full variable domain, with the rest looked up from reference TRBV11-2 and TRBJ1-5, is EAGVAQSPRYKIIEKRQSVAFWCNPISGHATLYWYQQILGQGPKLLIQFQNNGVVDDSQLPKDRFSAERLKGVDSTLKIQPAKLEDSAVYLCASSGSGTFGRQPQHFGDGTRLSIL.

This sequence joins TRBV20-1 and TRBJ2-4; 15 nucleotides match TRBD2. CDR1 is DFQATT and CDR2 is SNEGSKA in the germline V gene (reference sequence). Trimming at V came to 3 bases and at J to 1 base, leaving 10 bases not matched to a gene. The CDR3 has 19 amino acids. In DNA form, the CDR3 reads TGCAGTGCTAGGACCGGGACTAGCGGGAGGTGGCGGGCCAAAAACATTCAGTACTTC. It encodes CSARTGTSGRWRAKNIQYF.

This clonotype was detected a few times. This rearrangement joins TRBV6-5 to TRBJ2-4, with 12 bases identical to TRBD2. This CDR3 is built from 17 residues. Per the germline V gene, CDR1 is MNHEY and CDR2 is SVGAGI. The V segment lost 4 bases and the J segment 8 bases; nucleotides outside the gene matches: 12. The CDR3 bases are TGTGCCAGCAGTTCCCCGGGATCGACTAGCGGGAGTTACATTCAGTACTTC. The encoded protein is CASSSPGSTSGSYIQYF.

This chain uses TRBV6-2 or TRBV6-3 with TRBJ2-7, with 9 bases that match TRBD1. Germline loops: CDR1 MNHEY, CDR2 SVGEGT. V lost 10 bases and J lost 3; bases outside the gene matches: 4. The CDR3 length is 12 residues. The CDR3 spells CATTGQGYEQYF. CDR3 bases: TGTGCCACCACGGGACAGGGCTACGAGCAGTACTTC.

This chain connects TRBV28 to TRBJ1-2; tentatively, D is TRBD1 (5 bases). Trimming took off 3 bases at V and 10 bases at J, with 21 bases between the two ends. The CDR3 covers 15 residues. In germline, CDR1 is MDHEN, CDR2 SYDVKM. CDR3 nucleotide sequence: TGTGCCAGCAGTTTCCGAGGGGCCACCTCCTTTGACTACACCTTC. Protein: CASSFRGATSFDYTF.